This is a list of T cell receptor beta chains from one sample in a study of blood T cell repertoires in COVID-19. Method: immunoSEQ multiplex PCR; TCRdb's copy keeps in-frame clones and lacks some. The sample holds around 120,000 clones, 60% to 85% seen once. The sample consisted of peripheral blood. The receptors originated from a man between 70 and 80 years old with acute or convalescent COVID-19. CDR3s include the opening cysteine and the closing phenylalanine or tryptophan. D genes are given only for firm matches. Expanded clones get a size class; other rows say once, few or many, or leave the size out.

few | TRBJ1-1 | TRBV9 | NA | CASSPRTVTEAFF | TGTGCCAGCAGCCCAAGAACGGTGACTGAAGCTTTCTTT
NA | TRBJ2-6 | TRBV2 | TRBD1 | CASSEVGTGVSGANVLTF | TGTGCCAGCAGTGAAGTAGGGACAGGGGTCTCTGGGGCCAACGTCCTGACTTTC
few | TRBJ1-3 | TRBV7-3 | NA | CASSLPGGTGNTIYF | TGTGCCAGCAGCCTCCCCGGGGGGACCGGAAACACCATATATTTT
NA | TRBJ2-7 | TRBV11-2 | TRBD1 | CASSLEGDRGLISSYEQYF | TGTGCCAGCAGCTTAGAAGGGGACAGGGGGCTAATCAGCTCCTACGAGCAGTACTTC
few | TRBJ2-2 | TRBV12-3/TRBV12-4 | NA | CASSLTETGELFF | TGTGCCAGCAGCCTCACGGAGACCGGGGAGCTGTTTTTT
NA | TRBJ2-2 | TRBV19 | NA | CASRAGNTGELFF | TGTGCCAGTAGGGCAGGGAACACCGGGGAGCTGTTTTTT
NA | TRBJ1-2 | TRBV6-1 | NA | CASSEQGPTNYGYTF | TGTGCCAGCAGTGAACAGGGTCCTACTAACTATGGCTACACCTTC
NA | TRBJ1-1 | TRBV3-1/TRBV3-2 | TRBD1 | CASSREGTGGTEAFF | TGTGCCAGCAGCCGCGAGGGGACAGGGGGCACTGAAGCTTTCTTT
NA | TRBJ2-5 | TRBV6-2/TRBV6-3 | TRBD1 | CASSSWDSLETQYF | TGTGCCAGCAGTTCTTGGGACAGCTTGGAGACCCAGTACTTC
NA | TRBJ1-4 | TRBV7-9 | NA | CASSLGQGGEKLFF | TGTGCCAGCAGCTTAGGTCAGGGAGGAGAAAAACTGTTTTTT
few | TRBJ2-7 | TRBV7-2 | NA | CASSLGDSFYEQYF | TGTGCCAGCAGCTTAGGAGACAGTTTCTACGAGCAGTACTTC
NA | TRBJ1-1 | TRBV10-3 | TRBD1 | CAISEGTAEAFF | TGTGCCATCAGTGAGGGGACAGCTGAAGCTTTCTTT
NA | TRBJ1-2 | TRBV7-8 | NA | CASSLTGSGYTF | TGTGCCAGCAGCCTCACAGGGTCTGGCTACACCTTC
NA | TRBJ2-2 | TRBV4-3 | NA | CASSQDRFTGELFF | TGCGCCAGCAGCCAAGACAGGTTCACCGGGGAGCTGTTTTTT
NA | TRBJ1-1 | TRBV5-4 | NA | CASSSPLQMNTEAFF | TGTGCCAGCAGCTCACCCCTACAGATGAACACTGAAGCTTTCTTT
NA | TRBJ2-3 | TRBV28 | NA | CASSSRVGPVADTQYF | TGTGCCAGCAGTTCGCGGGTAGGACCCGTGGCAGATACGCAGTATTTT
NA | TRBJ2-7 | TRBV5-1 | TRBD1 | CASSFGDRDEQYF | TGCGCCAGCAGCTTTGGGGACAGGGACGAGCAGTACTTC
NA | TRBJ2-5 | TRBV7-2 | TRBD2 | CASSSSGGHFRETQYF | TGTGCCAGCTCCTCTAGCGGGGGGCACTTTCGGGAGACCCAGTACTTC
NA | TRBJ1-5 | TRBV19 | NA | CASSARDINSNQPQHF | TGTGCCAGTAGTGCCCGGGACATAAATAGCAATCAGCCCCAGCATTTT
NA | TRBJ1-1 | TRBV4-1 | TRBD1 | CASSPGQGLGGTEAFF | TGCGCCAGCAGCCCGGGACAGGGGCTGGGGGGCACTGAAGCTTTCTTT
few | TRBJ2-7 | TRBV5-1 | TRBD2 | CASSSPGRGATYEQYF | TGCGCCAGCAGCTCCCCGGGGAGGGGCGCTACCTACGAGCAGTACTTC
NA | TRBJ1-2 | TRBV9 | TRBD1 | CASSVGDRDWYGYTF | TGTGCCAGCAGCGTAGGGGACAGGGATTGGTATGGCTACACCTTC
NA | TRBJ1-1 | TRBV15 | NA | CATSKFRGPTEAFF | TGTGCCACCAGCAAATTCAGGGGCCCCACTGAAGCTTTCTTT
NA | TRBJ2-3 | TRBV19 | TRBD1 | CASKGQANTDTQYF | TGTGCCAGTAAGGGACAGGCAAACACAGATACGCAGTATTTT
NA | TRBJ2-6 | TRBV7-6 | TRBD1 | CASSLGGQGAPGANVLTF | TGTGCCAGCAGCTTAGGGGGACAGGGGGCCCCTGGGGCCAACGTCCTGACTTTC
NA | TRBJ1-1 | TRBV5-6 | NA | CASSFAGDSTEAFF | TGTGCCAGCAGCTTCGCAGGAGACAGCACTGAAGCTTTCTTT
NA | TRBJ2-6 | TRBV5-1 | TRBD1 | CASSLAFWDRGRGANVLTF | TGCGCCAGCAGCTTGGCGTTTTGGGACAGGGGCCGGGGGGCCAACGTCCTGACTTTC
once | TRBJ2-7 | TRBV10-3 | TRBD1 | CAIRGAGTGMEQYF | TGTGCCATCAGGGGGGCCGGGACAGGGATGGAGCAGTACTTC
NA | TRBJ2-5 | TRBV5-1 | TRBD2 | CASSTSSSGGAQETQYF | TGCGCCAGCAGCACGTCTTCTAGCGGGGGGGCTCAAGAGACCCAGTACTTC
few | TRBJ1-1 | TRBV7-9 | NA | CASSLKQMRAFF | TGTGCCAGCAGCTTGAAGCAGATGCGGGCTTTCTTT
NA | TRBJ1-2 | TRBV5-1 | TRBD1 | CASSLTTGDYGYTF | TGCGCCAGCAGCTTGACTACAGGGGACTATGGCTACACCTTC
NA | TRBJ2-3 | TRBV13 | TRBD2 | CASSSRGADTQYF | TGTGCCAGCAGTTCCCGGGGGGCAGATACGCAGTATTTT
NA | TRBJ1-4 | TRBV4-3 | TRBD1 | CASSLEEGQFATNEKLFF | TGCGCCAGCAGCCTTGAAGAGGGACAGTTTGCAACTAATGAAAAACTGTTTTTT
once | TRBJ2-3 | TRBV4-3 | NA | CASSQDSGAPSPLGTDTQYF | TGCGCCAGCAGCCAAGATTCAGGGGCGCCCTCACCGCTCGGCACAGATACGCAGTATTTT
NA | TRBJ1-2 | TRBV27 | TRBD1 | CASSLSGTGEANYGYTF | TGTGCCAGCAGTTTATCGGGGACAGGGGAGGCTAACTATGGCTACACCTTC
NA | TRBJ1-1 | TRBV7-9 | TRBD1 | CASSFSRGQGRNTEAFF | TGTGCCAGCAGCTTCTCCAGGGGACAGGGGCGGAACACTGAAGCTTTCTTT
NA | TRBJ2-7 | TRBV5-6 | TRBD1 | CASSGTGEQYF | TGTGCCAGCAGCGGGACAGGCGAGCAGTACTTC
NA | TRBJ2-7 | TRBV12-3/TRBV12-4 | NA | CASSPGGLYEQYF | TGTGCCAGCAGCCCGGGGGGCTTGTACGAGCAGTACTTC
NA | TRBJ2-7 | TRBV7-2 | TRBD2 | CASSRPLGLAGFLYF | TGTGCCAGCAGCCGCCCCTTAGGACTAGCGGGTTTTCTGTACTTC
NA | TRBJ1-6 | TRBV19 | TRBD1 | CASSAGQGLNSPLHF | TGTGCCAGTAGTGCGGGACAGGGTCTAAATTCACCCCTCCACTTT
NA | TRBJ2-6 | TRBV18 | NA | CASSPSSSGANVLTF | TGTGCCAGCTCACCATCCAGCTCTGGGGCCAACGTCCTGACTTTC
NA | TRBJ2-5 | TRBV15 | NA | CATSRVAQQGTQYF | TGTGCCACCAGCAGAGTGGCCCAGCAGGGTACCCAGTACTTC
NA | TRBJ2-7 | TRBV29-1 | NA | CSVRTKTGGPYEQYF | TGCAGCGTCAGAACCAAGACCGGGGGGCCCTACGAGCAGTACTTC
once | TRBJ2-7 | TRBV7-8 | NA | CASSFNPHYLSSYEQYF | TGTGCCAGCAGCTTTAATCCTCACTATTTGAGTTCTTACGAGCAGTACTTC
NA | TRBJ2-7 | TRBV4-1 | TRBD1 | CASSSRGGSPYEQYF | TGCGCCAGCAGCAGTAGAGGGGGCTCTCCCTACGAGCAGTACTTC
NA | TRBJ1-1 | TRBV5-4 | NA | CASSSGQLGWNTEAFF | TGTGCCAGCAGCTCCGGACAGTTGGGGTGGAACACTGAAGCTTTCTTT
NA | TRBJ2-1 | TRBV5-4 | TRBD2 | CASMLAGGEAYNEQFF | TGTGCCAGCATGCTAGCGGGGGGGGAGGCCTACAATGAGCAGTTCTTC
NA | TRBJ2-5 | TRBV7-9 | TRBD1 | CASSPGTGVETQYF | TGTGCCAGCAGTCCCGGGACAGGGGTCGAGACCCAGTACTTC
NA | TRBJ1-3 | TRBV11-1 | NA | CASSLSGVGNTIYF | TGTGCCAGCAGCTTATCGGGAGTTGGAAACACCATATATTTT
few | TRBJ1-1 | TRBV7-2 | NA | CASSLARGGGAEAFF | TGTGCCAGCAGCTTAGCGCGTGGAGGTGGCGCTGAAGCTTTCTTT
NA | TRBJ1-5 | TRBV19 | NA | CASSSVRGGPYSNQPQHF | TGTGCCAGTAGCTCGGTGAGGGGGGGCCCCTATAGCAATCAGCCCCAGCATTTT
NA | TRBJ2-5 | TRBV5-1 | TRBD1 | CASSLAFTGGHQETQYF | TGCGCCAGCAGCTTGGCGTTCACAGGGGGTCACCAAGAGACCCAGTACTTC
NA | TRBJ1-1 | TRBV27 | TRBD1 | CACSGTGLGNTEAFF | TGTGCCTGCTCCGGGACAGGGCTTGGGAACACTGAAGCTTTCTTT
few | TRBJ1-6 | TRBV15 | NA | CATSRAGRDSPLHF | TGTGCCACCAGCAGGGCTGGGCGGGATTCACCCCTCCACTTT
NA | TRBJ1-1 | TRBV10-3 | TRBD1 | CAIRQGTDEAFF | TGTGCCATCAGGCAGGGGACAGACGAAGCTTTCTTT
once | TRBJ2-7 | TRBV13 | NA | CASSSPSPGHASYEQYF | TGTGCCAGCAGCTCCCCCTCCCCCGGACACGCTTCCTACGAGCAGTACTTC
few | TRBJ1-1 | TRBV19 | TRBD1 | CASRDRGRTEAFF | TGTGCCAGTAGGGACAGGGGGCGAACTGAAGCTTTCTTT
NA | TRBJ1-1 | TRBV10-2 | NA | CASSESGSGGAEAFF | TGCGCCAGCAGTGAGTCTGGGAGCGGAGGCGCTGAAGCTTTCTTT
NA | TRBJ2-1 | TRBV6-6 | TRBD1 | CASSSSDRAAEQFF | TGTGCCAGCAGCTCGTCGGACAGGGCCGCGGAGCAGTTCTTC
NA | TRBJ2-5 | TRBV13 | NA | CASSRLPRDIETQYF | TGTGCCAGCAGCCGGCTGCCGCGCGACATAGAGACCCAGTACTTC